The 22 T cell receptor beta chains listed next were all sequenced from one sample in a study of cytotoxic CD8 clonotypes in ibrutinib-treated CLL. Assay: immunoSEQ multiplex PCR; the TCRdb copy retains only in-frame clones and omits some. Counted here are roughly 300,000 clones, around 76% occurring once; the ten biggest clones make up roughly 5.7%. The sequenced sample was PBMCs, obtained at disease progression, from a patient treated with ibrutinib. The receptor source for this set is a human donor with chronic lymphocytic leukemia.

The rearrangement links TRBV29-1 to TRBJ2-2; D is unclear. Trimming cost V 7 bases and J 7 bases, with 10 bases left between them. The CDR3 length is 11 residues. Per germline, CDR1 SQVTM and CDR2 ANQGSEA. The CDR3 DNA follows: TGCAGCGCTGGAAAAGGCGGGGAGCTGTTTTTT. Protein: CSAGKGGELFF.

The chain joins TRBV7-2 to TRBJ2-1, with 14 nucleotides matching TRBD2. Germline loops: CDR1 SGHTA, CDR2 FQGNSA. The CDR3 runs 15 residues. Germline trimming cut 4 bases from V and 12 bases from J; bases unmatched to any gene: 8. The CDR3 region has the DNA TGTGCCAGCAGCTCACCGGGACTAGCGGGAGTTGGGCAGTTCTTC. Translation: CASSSPGLAGVGQFF.

This clone has just a few counts. The rearrangement links TRBV2 to TRBJ2-5; 9 nucleotides agree with TRBD2. Germline CDR1 reads SNHLY; CDR2 reads FYNNEI. The V and J ends lost 3 bases and 7 bases, in that order; junction bases with no gene match: 3. The CDR3 loop spans 13 amino acids. The CDR3 sequence is CASSDGSGGTQYF. CDR3 nucleotides: TGTGCCAGCAGTGATGGTAGCGGGGGGACCCAGTACTTC.

CDR3 sequence (DNA): TGTGCCAGCAGTCGGGCCGACAGACTCTACGAGCAGTACTTC. Amino acids: CASSRADRLYEQYF. V and J are TRBV5-4 and TRBJ2-7; weak D call: TRBD1 (5 bases). The CDR3 runs 14 residues. Trimming took off 5 bases at V and 3 bases at J, with 15 bases between the two ends. Germline CDR1 SGHNT, CDR2 YYREEE (reference sequence).

This clone appeared a few times. Other DNA sequences in this sample translate to the same CDR3. The chain combines TRBV13 with TRBJ2-3; D uncertain. This CDR3 has 12 residues. The germline V and J ends were trimmed by 0 bases and 4 bases, with 2 bases remaining between them. Germline CDR1 reads PRHDT; CDR2 reads FYEKMQ (reference sequence). The CDR3 protein is CASSLGSDTQYF. The DNA of the CDR3 is TGTGCCAGCAGCTTAGGATCAGATACGCAGTATTTT.

This chain connects TRBV7-3 to TRBJ2-3, with a weak D call TRBD1 (6 bases). Deletions cut 3 bases from V and 3 bases from J, with 13 bases between. The CDR3 contains 15 residues. The germline V gene has CDR1 SGHTA and CDR2 FQGTGA. Here the CDR3 reads CASSFTPRGTDTQYF. In DNA, the CDR3 is TGTGCCAGCAGCTTTACCCCCAGGGGTACAGATACGCAGTATTTT.

The V gene is TRBV11-3, the J gene TRBJ2-3; D not certain. CDR1 and CDR2 from the germline V gene are SGHNT and YENEEA. This CDR3 has 12 amino acids. Trimming removed 5 bases from V and 2 bases from J, with 5 bases in between. The CDR3 reads CASSRDTDTQYF. The CDR3 DNA sequence: TGTGCCAGCAGCCGCGACACAGATACGCAGTATTTT.

The chain links TRBV19 to TRBJ2-2; the D gene is possibly TRBD2 (6 bases). V was pared by 3 bases and J by 1 base, with 9 bases between. Germline assignment: CDR1 LNHDA and CDR2 SQIVND (reference sequence). CDR3 length: 15 residues. This CDR3 is CASSILALNTGELFF. The CDR3 coding sequence is TGTGCCAGTAGTATCCTAGCGCTGAACACCGGGGAGCTGTTTTTT.

This clone came up once. Germline and junction disagree at one end, which may indicate a read error. The CDR3 DNA reads TGTGCCAGCAATGAATACAGTCGGTCACCCCTCCACTTT. This encodes CASNEYSRSPLHF. The chain carries TRBV6-1 and TRBJ1-6; D remains ambiguous. CDR3 length: 13 residues. Germline V gene sequence: CDR1 MNHNS, CDR2 SASEGT.

V is TRBV28 and J is TRBJ2-3, with 7 positions matching TRBD2. In germline, CDR1 is MDHEN, CDR2 SYDVKM. This CDR3 contains 12 residues. V lost 10 bases, J lost 4 bases, and 5 bases stayed unmatched. In DNA, the CDR3 is TGTGCCACTCGCGGGAGTGCAGATACGCAGTATTTT. Translated: CATRGSADTQYF.

This chain joins TRBV18 and TRBJ2-5; TRBD2 matches at 7 bases. V lost 4 bases to trimming and J lost 1 base; unmatched junction nucleotides: 3. This CDR3 contains 14 residues. From germline, CDR1 is KGHSH and CDR2 LQKENI. CDR3 loop: CASSRGGPQETQYF. In DNA form, the CDR3 reads TGTGCCAGCTCACGGGGGGGACCCCAAGAGACCCAGTACTTC.

Turning to this clone: The sample has other DNA sequences that encode this CDR3 too. J is TRBJ2-7 and V is TRBV6-6, with D tentatively TRBD1 (6 bases). The CDR3 totals 13 residues. The ends were cut back, 2 bases at V and 4 bases at J, with 9 bases in the middle. CDR1 is MNHNY, CDR2 SVGAGI, per germline (reference sequence). The CDR3 nucleotides are TGTGCCAGCAGTTACGGGACAACATACGAGCAGTACTTC. This codes for CASSYGTTYEQYF.

The CDR3 DNA is TGTGCCATAGCGAGTCCCGGGGCAGGGCATCACGAGCAGTACTTC. Protein sequence: CAIASPGAGHHEQYF. V gene TRBV28 combines with J gene TRBJ2-7; the D gene could be TRBD1 or TRBD2 (5 bases each). Per germline, CDR1 MDHEN and CDR2 SYDVKM. The CDR3 spans 15 residues. Trimming took 10 bases from V and 5 from J, leaving 24 bases between them.

This rearrangement joins TRBV27 to TRBJ2-7, with TRBD1 identical over 9 bases. This CDR3 comprises 15 residues. Looked up from germline, CDR1 is MNHEY and CDR2 is SMNVEV (reference sequence). Germline trimming cut 5 bases from V and 3 bases from J; bases unmatched to any gene: 8. Written as DNA, the CDR3 is TGTGCCAGCAGTCGCGACAGGGGGAAAAACTACGAGCAGTACTTC. Amino acids: CASSRDRGKNYEQYF.

To note about this clone: The identical CDR3 is also encoded by other nucleotide sequences in the sample. This chain connects TRBV4-1 to TRBJ1-2, with 9 positions matching TRBD1. Germline-derived CDR1 and CDR2 are MGHRA and YSYEKL. Trimming cost V 3 bases and J 5 bases; bases outside gene matches: 1. The CDR3 has 13 amino acids. CDR3 coding DNA: TGCGCCAGCAGCCAGGACAGGGGTTATGGCTACACCTTC. This gives the protein CASSQDRGYGYTF.

The J gene is TRBJ1-4, the V gene TRBV28; D might be TRBD1 (6 bases). Trimming removed 6 bases at V and 5 bases at J, with 16 bases between. The CDR3 contains 15 residues. Per germline, CDR1 MDHEN and CDR2 SYDVKM. The CDR3 DNA reads TGTGCCAGCAGGACTACAAGGGGGTTGAATGAAAAACTGTTTTTT. Translation: CASRTTRGLNEKLFF.

V is TRBV18 and J is TRBJ1-2; D possibly corresponds to TRBD1 (5 bases). V was clipped by 3 bases and J by 0 bases, with 14 bases between them. Germline V CDR1 and CDR2: KGHSH, LQKENI. The CDR3 is made up of 16 amino acids. CDR3 sequence: CASSPLSGLTNYGYTF. DNA of the CDR3: TGTGCCAGCTCACCCCTGTCGGGGCTGACTAACTATGGCTACACCTTC.

The genes are TRBV9 and TRBJ2-1, with 8 positions matching TRBD2. This CDR3 contains 15 residues. Trimming removed 1 base from V and 8 bases from J; junction bases left unmatched: 8. The germline V gene encodes CDR1 SGDLS and CDR2 YYNGEE. CDR3 residues: CASSVSSGRRYEQFF. The CDR3 DNA reads TGTGCCAGCAGCGTAAGCAGCGGGAGACGTTATGAGCAGTTCTTC.

The chain is built from TRBV2 and TRBJ2-7; 10 nucleotides line up with TRBD2. This CDR3 has 19 amino acids. With 3 bases clipped from V and 5 bases from J, the junction kept 19 bases outside the gene matches. Germline-derived CDR1 and CDR2 are SNHLY and FYNNEI. Here the CDR3 reads CASSETEEPLAGVGDEQYF. The CDR3 DNA is TGTGCCAGCAGTGAGACTGAGGAGCCGCTAGCGGGAGTTGGAGACGAGCAGTACTTC.

The chain has TRBV7-8 and TRBJ1-2, with TRBD1 as a possible D gene (6 bases). The CDR3 sequence is 14 residues long. Looked up from germline, CDR1 is SGHVS and CDR2 is FQNEAQ. The V gene lost 5 bases and the J gene lost 6 bases, with 16 bases spanning the gap. The CDR3 DNA is TGTGCCAGCAGCCAGGGTCAGGGGACTAATGGCTACACCTTC. Its translation: CASSQGQGTNGYTF. The full variable domain, in which reference TRBV7-8 and TRBJ1-2 provide the parts outside the CDR3, is GAGVSQSPRYKVAKRGQDVALRCDPISGHVSLFWYQQALGQGPEFLTYFQNEAQLDKSGLPSDRFFAERPEGSVSTLKIQRTQQEDSAVYLCASSQGQGTNGYTFGSGTRLTVV.

This chain joins TRBV5-1 and TRBJ2-5, with D maybe TRBD1 (6 bases). The V and J ends lost 7 bases and 5 bases respectively, with 27 bases between them. Germline CDR1 SGHRS, CDR2 YFSETQ. This CDR3 comprises 17 residues. In nucleotides, the CDR3 is TGCGCCAGCGGCCCCGGAATTGGGGGCGGTGGCAGGGAGACCCAGTACTTC. Encoded protein: CASGPGIGGGGRETQYF.

The chain uses TRBV5-1 and TRBJ2-5; the D is unclear. Trimming shortened V by 4 bases and J by 5 bases, and 12 bases separated the two germline ends. This CDR3 has 13 amino acids. The germline CDR1 and CDR2 sequences are SGHRS and YFSETQ. CDR3 sequence reads: CASSTTPPETQYF. The CDR3 coding sequence is TGCGCCAGCAGCACTACACCGCCCGAGACCCAGTACTTC.